These 32 T cell receptor beta chains originate from one sample sequenced in a study of T cells in localized non-small cell lung cancer. Profiling relied on immunoSEQ multiplex PCR, and the TCRdb table lists in-frame clones only, not all of them. The sample consists of 38,000 or so clones, more than 80% of them appearing once. The starting material was peripheral blood mononuclear cells, obtained before any cancer treatment. The source of these receptors is a male donor at least 60 years old with stage II lung adenocarcinoma.

The chain employs TRBV5-6 and TRBJ1-2, with 7 nucleotides matching TRBD1. Germline V gives CDR1 SGHDT, CDR2 YYEEEE. The CDR3 extends over 14 amino acids. V shed 5 bases, J shed 5 bases, and the junction held 9 bases outside the gene matches. The CDR3 loop reads CASRTTGVKYGYTF. DNA of the CDR3: TGTGCCAGCAGAACTACAGGGGTGAAGTATGGCTACACCTTC.

The chain links TRBV5-5 to TRBJ2-2; D might be TRBD2 (6 bases). Germline-derived CDR1 and CDR2 are SGHKS and YYEKEE (reference sequence). The CDR3 loop spans 14 amino acids. V lost 4 bases to trimming and J lost 8 bases, with 15 bases between them. The CDR3 protein is CASSPGTGWGELFF. CDR3 nucleotides: TGTGCCAGCAGCCCGGGGACTGGGTGGGGGGAGCTGTTTTTT.

This chain links TRBV7-6 with TRBJ2-3, with D perhaps matching TRBD1 (6 bases). Trimming left V 1 base short and J 6 bases short, with 17 bases between. CDR1 is SGHVS, CDR2 FNYEAQ, per germline. The CDR3 contains 16 residues. CDR3 bases: TGTGCCAGCAGCTTAGGTAGACAGGCCCTCTCGGATACGCAGTATTTT. It specifies CASSLGRQALSDTQYF.

The genes are TRBV12-5 and TRBJ2-3, with D perhaps being TRBD1 or TRBD2 (5 bases each). CDR3 length: 14 amino acids. The V gene lost 1 base and the J gene lost 5 bases, with 10 bases spanning the gap. Germline V CDR1 and CDR2: LGHNT, FRNRAP. The CDR3 sequence is CASGLGGSGDTQYF. The CDR3 bases are TGTGCTAGTGGTTTGGGGGGGTCAGGAGATACGCAGTATTTT.

This chain links TRBV5-4 with TRBJ2-1; D remains unclear. CDR1 and CDR2 (germline): SGHNT, YYREEE (reference sequence). There are 14 residues in the CDR3. Deletions cut 3 bases from V and 2 bases from J, with 9 bases between. The CDR3, as DNA: TGTGCCAGCAGCTCGTCGCGGCCCTACAATGAGCAGTTCTTC. Translating gives CASSSSRPYNEQFF.

The table lists this clone with a count of one. The chain recombines TRBV6-5 with TRBJ1-2, with D perhaps TRBD1 (5 bases). This CDR3 spans 13 amino acids. Germline CDR1 and CDR2: MNHEY and SVGAGI. Trimming left V 4 bases short and J 8 bases short, with 14 bases between. CDR3 nucleotides: TGTGCCAGCAGTTGGGCCGGGGGTAGCGGCTACACCTTC. It translates to CASSWAGGSGYTF.

The V call is TRBV29-1, the J call TRBJ2-7, with 13 bases matching TRBD2. Germline V gene data show CDR1 as SQVTM and CDR2 as ANQGSEA. The CDR3 is made up of 13 amino acids. V was pared by 7 bases and J by 4 bases, with 4 bases of the junction left unmatched. CDR3 nucleotides: TGCAGCGCCCGGACTAGCGGGAGATACGAGCAGTACTTC. This encodes CSARTSGRYEQYF.

The chain carries TRBV7-3 and TRBJ2-5; 7 bases are a match to TRBD2. The J segment lost 4 bases and the V segment lost 2 bases, leaving 10 bases of the junction unmatched. From germline, CDR1 is SGHTA and CDR2 FQGTGA. This CDR3 region has 16 residues. The CDR3 sequence is CASSLGGSGRGETQYF. The CDR3 nucleotides read TGTGCCAGCAGCTTAGGCGGGAGCGGTCGCGGAGAGACCCAGTACTTC.

The V gene is TRBV11-2, the J gene TRBJ2-1; 7 positions agree with TRBD1. The CDR3 is made up of 15 amino acids. Germline V gene sequence: CDR1 SGHAT, CDR2 FQNNGV. Trimming removed 1 base from V and 7 bases from J; junction bases left unmatched: 7. The CDR3 sequence is CASSLVGETGNEQFF. CDR3 DNA: TGTGCCAGCAGCTTAGTAGGAGAGACAGGGAATGAGCAGTTCTTC.

This chain's CDR3 is CASSENTRLAGLHEQFF. The DNA of the CDR3 is TGTGCCAGTAGCGAAAACACCCGACTAGCGGGACTCCATGAGCAGTTCTTC. The V gene is TRBV19, the J gene TRBJ2-1; 11 bases fit TRBD2. Germline V lookup: CDR1 LNHDA, CDR2 SQIVND (reference sequence). CDR3 length equals 17 residues. V trimming: 6 bases; J trimming: 8 bases; junction bases outside the gene matches: 15.

The chain carries TRBV9 and TRBJ1-6; 7 bases map to TRBD1. The CDR3 spans 17 residues. The trim removed 2 bases at V and 5 bases at J, leaving 10 bases unmatched. Germline CDR1 and CDR2: SGDLS and YYNGEE. The CDR3 loop reads CASSVGGGGIDNSPLHF. CDR3 nucleotide sequence: TGTGCCAGCAGCGTGGGAGGGGGCGGAATCGATAATTCACCCCTCCACTTT.

The J gene is TRBJ1-3, the V gene TRBV9; D perhaps matches TRBD1 (5 bases). Germline CDR1 SGDLS, CDR2 YYNGEE. This CDR3 region has 16 residues. V was clipped by 2 bases and J by 0 bases, with 12 bases between them. CDR3 nucleotide sequence: TGTGCCAGCAGCGTCGGGACGGCGAGCTCTGGAAACACCATATATTTT. Translating it yields CASSVGTASSGNTIYF.

The chain combines TRBV29-1 with TRBJ2-7; 8 positions agree with TRBD1. The CDR3 extends over 14 amino acids. Unmatched junction bases numbered 10, after V lost 3 bases and J lost 6 bases. Germline values: CDR1 SQVTM, CDR2 ANQGSEA. Written as DNA, the CDR3 is TGCAGCGTTGAGCTCGCAGGGGGCGCGTCCGAGCAGTACTTC. It is translated as CSVELAGGASEQYF.

J is TRBJ2-7 and V is TRBV5-1; 10 nucleotides align to TRBD2. This CDR3 spans 15 amino acids. From germline, CDR1 is SGHRS and CDR2 YFSETQ. J gave up 5 bases and V 0 bases, and 5 bases lay outside the gene matches. In nucleotides, the CDR3 is TGCGCCAGCAGCTTGGGGGGACTAGCGCAGGACGAGCAGTACTTC. Residues: CASSLGGLAQDEQYF.

The V and J genes are TRBV5-1 and TRBJ2-6; D remains unclear. V was trimmed by 0 bases and J by 0 bases, leaving 4 bases between them. This CDR3 comprises 15 residues. Germline V gene data show CDR1 as SGHRS and CDR2 as YFSETQ. For the CDR3, the DNA is TGCGCCAGCAGCTTGGATGACTCTGGGGCCAACGTCCTGACTTTC. This sequence encodes CASSLDDSGANVLTF.

V usage is TRBV5-1 and J usage is TRBJ2-7; a possible D gene is TRBD1 (6 bases). The CDR3 covers 14 residues. Trimming removed 5 bases from V and 0 bases from J, with 12 bases in between. Germline values: CDR1 SGHRS, CDR2 YFSETQ. The CDR3 region has the DNA TGCGCCAGCAGTACCCAAGGGGGCTCCTACGAGCAGTACTTC. It encodes CASSTQGGSYEQYF. Full variable domain (outside the CDR3, taken from reference TRBV5-1 and TRBJ2-7): KAGVTQTPRYLIKTRGQQVTLSCSPISGHRSVSWYQQTPGQGLQFLFEYFSETQRNKGNFPGRFSGRQFSNSRSEMNVSTLELGDSALYLCASSTQGGSYEQYFGPGTRLTVT.

V and J are TRBV27 and TRBJ2-7; D remains ambiguous. This CDR3 contains 15 residues. Trimming removed 5 bases from V and 0 bases from J, with 14 bases in between. Germline V gene sequence: CDR1 MNHEY, CDR2 SMNVEV (reference sequence). The CDR3 sequence: CASSARPLGSYEQYF. For the CDR3, the DNA is TGTGCCAGCAGTGCCCGTCCGTTAGGCTCCTACGAGCAGTACTTC.

This sequence joins TRBV5-5 and TRBJ1-4; no clear D gene. V lost 0 bases, J lost 8 bases, and 11 bases lay in between. Germline assignment: CDR1 SGHKS and CDR2 YYEKEE (reference sequence). The CDR3 consists of 14 residues. For the CDR3, the DNA is TGTGCCAGCAGCTTGGGGTTGTGGGAGGAAAAACTGTTTTTT. Its protein is CASSLGLWEEKLFF.

V and J are TRBV9 and TRBJ1-3, with D tentatively TRBD1 (5 bases). Germline CDR1 SGDLS, CDR2 YYNGEE. V shed 3 bases and J shed 6 bases, with 13 bases lying between them. This CDR3 comprises 14 residues. CDR3 region: CASSGRQGENTIYF. CDR3 in DNA: TGTGCCAGCAGCGGGAGGCAGGGCGAAAACACCATATATTTT.

J is TRBJ2-3 and V is TRBV5-1; TRBD2 matches 7 bases. V lost 1 base to trimming and J lost 9 bases; unmatched junction nucleotides: 11. This CDR3 is built from 15 residues. Germline CDR1 and CDR2: SGHRS and YFSETQ. CDR3 DNA: TGCGCCAGCAGCTTGTATCGGGAGGCGCGGGAAACGCAGTATTTT. This codes for CASSLYREARETQYF.

The chain couples TRBV6-5 to TRBJ1-2; 10 nucleotides agree with TRBD1. This CDR3 is built from 13 residues. V lost 5 bases to trimming and J lost 8 bases; unmatched junction nucleotides: 5. Germline CDR1 MNHEY, CDR2 SVGAGI. CDR3 sequence (DNA): TGTGCCAGCAGTCGACAGGGGGCGGGGGGCTACACCTTC. Translating it yields CASSRQGAGGYTF.

CDR3 sequence reads: CASSRRGTGANVLTF. The CDR3 nucleotides read TGTGCCAGCAGCAGGAGGGGGACTGGGGCCAACGTCCTGACTTTC. The chain joins TRBV11-1 to TRBJ2-6; TRBD1 or TRBD2 may be the D gene (6 bases each). This CDR3 has 15 residues. Trimming pared 5 bases from V and 2 bases from J, leaving 10 bases between. The germline V gene encodes CDR1 SGHAT and CDR2 FQDESV (reference sequence).

This chain links TRBV28 with TRBJ2-1; 11 bases fit TRBD2. With V trimmed by 8 bases and J by 1 base, 4 bases remained unmatched. CDR1 and CDR2 (germline): MDHEN, SYDVKM. There are 15 residues in the CDR3. CDR3 amino acids: CASLLAGGSYNEQFF. The CDR3 nucleotides are TGTGCCAGCCTATTAGCGGGGGGGTCCTACAATGAGCAGTTCTTC.

This chain uses TRBV5-1 with TRBJ2-2; 8 nucleotides line up with TRBD1. J was trimmed by 4 bases and V by 1 base; bases with no gene match: 9. The CDR3 contains 17 residues. Germline-derived CDR1 and CDR2 are SGHRS and YFSETQ. The CDR3 sequence is CASSLSPTGGGTGELFF. As DNA, the CDR3 is TGCGCCAGCAGCTTGTCCCCAACAGGGGGAGGCACCGGGGAGCTGTTTTTT.

The chain couples TRBV4-2 to TRBJ2-3, with 13 bases aligning to TRBD2. Germline assignment: CDR1 LGHNA and CDR2 YNFKEQ. This CDR3 has 17 residues. V shed 0 bases and J 9 bases; nucleotides not matched to a gene: 9. CDR3 DNA sequence: TGTGCCAGCAGCCAAGATCGGTGGACTAGCGGGAGTGGAACGCAGTATTTT. It codes for CASSQDRWTSGSGTQYF.

This chain uses TRBV5-6 with TRBJ2-5; tentatively, D is TRBD1 or TRBD2 (5 bases each). CDR3 size: 13 residues. Germline CDR1 and CDR2: SGHDT and YYEEEE. The V and J ends lost 4 bases and 5 bases respectively, with 12 bases between them. The CDR3 here is CASSLRDGETQYF. For the CDR3, the DNA is TGTGCCAGCAGCCTCCGGGACGGTGAGACCCAGTACTTC.

The rearrangement links TRBV14 to TRBJ2-5, with D tentatively TRBD1 (6 bases). Germline CDR1 reads SGHDN; CDR2 reads FVKESK. Trimming removed 1 base at V and 2 bases at J, with 11 bases between. The CDR3 consists of 15 residues. The CDR3 protein is CASSQASGQQETQYF. The CDR3 DNA is TGTGCCAGCAGCCAAGCCTCCGGACAGCAAGAGACCCAGTACTTC.

This chain links TRBV6-1 with TRBJ2-3; D remains ambiguous. V gave up 8 bases and J gave up 5 bases, with 14 bases separating them. The CDR3 extends over 13 amino acids. Germline V gives CDR1 MNHNS, CDR2 SASEGT. This CDR3 is CASYSHIQDTQYF. Written as DNA, the CDR3 is TGTGCCAGCTACAGTCATATCCAAGATACGCAGTATTTT.

In its sample, this clone was seen once. The rearrangement joins TRBV6-5 to TRBJ1-3; TRBD1 might be the D (5 bases). Germline lookup yields CDR1 MNHEY and CDR2 SVGAGI. This CDR3 comprises 14 residues. V was pared by 4 bases and J by 3 bases, with 10 bases between. The CDR3 DNA sequence: TGTGCCAGCAGTTCTGTCAGGGTTGGAAACACCATATATTTT. Protein: CASSSVRVGNTIYF.

The table lists this clone with a few counts. The J gene is TRBJ1-1, the V gene TRBV7-3; D is unresolved. Germline V gene data show CDR1 as SGHTA and CDR2 as FQGTGA. This CDR3 region has 13 residues. V was clipped by 5 bases and J by 1 base, with 8 bases between them. In DNA form, the CDR3 reads TGTGCCAGCAGCACACGTCCGAACACTGAAGCTTTCTTT. Translating gives CASSTRPNTEAFF.

The chain has TRBV6-5 and TRBJ1-1; 7 positions agree with TRBD1. This CDR3 is built from 15 residues. With V trimmed by 2 bases and J by 4 bases, 7 bases remained unmatched. Germline assignment: CDR1 MNHEY and CDR2 SVGAGI. The DNA of the CDR3 is TGTGCCAGCAGTTACGACAGGGTGTTTGGCACTGAAGCTTTCTTT. Its protein is CASSYDRVFGTEAFF.

V gene TRBV11-2 combines with J gene TRBJ2-7, with 8 bases aligning to TRBD1. V was pared by 5 bases and J by 7 bases, with 4 bases of the junction left unmatched. Germline values: CDR1 SGHAT, CDR2 FQNNGV. The CDR3 contains 12 residues. For the CDR3, the DNA is TGTGCCAGCAGCCGACAGGGGTATGAGCAGTACTTC. It specifies CASSRQGYEQYF.